This is a list of T cell receptor beta chains from one sample in a study of T-cell memory formation after mild COVID-19. MiXCR was run by TCRdb on the 5' RACE reads, yielding one entry per CDR3 protein. The sample has around 320,000 distinct CDR3 sequences, 15% to 20% seen once. Sequencing was carried out using PBMCs or a T cell subset sorted from them (not recorded which). These receptors were obtained from a young man who had mild COVID-19 (a few samples of this study predate the infection). Cell type and time point are not known. Each CDR3 is given with its conserved first and last residue. The D gene is left open where the match is weak. Size tells how often a clone was seen (once, few, many) or the class of an expanded clone, and some rows leave it out.

d_call: NA
j_call: TRBJ1-1
clone_size: few
v_call: TRBV6-5
cdr3_length: 13
cdr3_nt: TGTGCCAGCAGATCGACACTTAACACTGAAGCTTTCTTT
cdr3_aa: CASRSTLNTEAFF

d_call: NA
j_call: TRBJ2-2
clone_size: NA
v_call: TRBV7-7
cdr3_length: 13
cdr3_nt: TGTGCTAGCAGCTTAGTGTCCACCGGGGAGCTGTTTTTT
cdr3_aa: CASSLVSTGELFF

d_call: NA
j_call: TRBJ2-1
clone_size: NA
v_call: TRBV5-5
cdr3_length: 16
cdr3_nt: TGTGCCAGCAGCTCCAGACAGGATCAGTCCTACAATGAGCAGTTCTTC
cdr3_aa: CASSSRQDQSYNEQFF

d_call: NA
j_call: TRBJ2-5
clone_size: few
v_call: TRBV9
cdr3_length: 14
cdr3_nt: TGTGCCAGCAGCGTAGCTACAGGGAGGGAGACCCAGTACTTC
cdr3_aa: CASSVATGRETQYF

d_call: TRBD2
j_call: TRBJ2-3
clone_size: few
v_call: TRBV2
cdr3_length: 19
cdr3_nt: TGTGCCAGCAGTGAAGTGGGTAGTAGCGGGGGGGCGCGCACAGATACGCAGTATTTT
cdr3_aa: CASSEVGSSGGARTDTQYF

d_call: NA
j_call: TRBJ1-5
clone_size: NA
v_call: TRBV25-1
cdr3_length: 13
cdr3_nt: TGTGCCAGTGAGGGGGGCCGCAATCAGCCCCAGCATTTT
cdr3_aa: CASEGGRNQPQHF

d_call: NA
j_call: TRBJ2-3
clone_size: NA
v_call: TRBV7-9
cdr3_length: 14
cdr3_nt: TGTGCCAGCAGTCTCCCTCCTCTGGCAGATACGCAGTATTTT
cdr3_aa: CASSLPPLADTQYF

d_call: TRBD1
j_call: TRBJ2-1
clone_size: NA
v_call: TRBV27
cdr3_length: 15
cdr3_nt: TGTGCCAGCAGTTCCTCAGGGGGTTCTATAGATGAGCAGTTCTTC
cdr3_aa: CASSSSGGSIDEQFF

d_call: NA
j_call: TRBJ1-6
clone_size: few
v_call: TRBV5-1
cdr3_length: 16
cdr3_nt: TGCGCCAGCAGCTTGTTCTCGGCAGGGAGCAATTCACCCCTCCACTTT
cdr3_aa: CASSLFSAGSNSPLHF

d_call: NA
j_call: TRBJ2-5
clone_size: few
v_call: TRBV6-2/TRBV6-3
cdr3_length: 15
cdr3_nt: TGTGCCAGCAGTTATCCGGGTCGAGGAGGAGAGACCCAGTACTTC
cdr3_aa: CASSYPGRGGETQYF

d_call: NA
j_call: TRBJ2-5
clone_size: few
v_call: TRBV12-3/TRBV12-4
cdr3_length: 13
cdr3_nt: TGTGCCAGCAGTCATGGAGCCACGGAGACCCAGTACTTC
cdr3_aa: CASSHGATETQYF

d_call: NA
j_call: TRBJ1-2
clone_size: NA
v_call: TRBV12-3/TRBV12-4
cdr3_length: 13
cdr3_nt: TGTGCCAGCAGTTTTTCCCAGGGTGGGGGCTACACCTTC
cdr3_aa: CASSFSQGGGYTF

d_call: NA
j_call: TRBJ1-1
clone_size: NA
v_call: TRBV20-1
cdr3_length: 13
cdr3_nt: TGCAGTGCTATCAAACGGGTGAACACTGAAGCTTTCTTT
cdr3_aa: CSAIKRVNTEAFF

d_call: NA
j_call: TRBJ2-5
clone_size: many
v_call: TRBV3-1
cdr3_length: 13
cdr3_nt: TGTGCCAGCAGCCAAGAAGGAAGGGAGACCCAGTACTTC
cdr3_aa: CASSQEGRETQYF

d_call: NA
j_call: TRBJ1-5
clone_size: NA
v_call: TRBV20-1
cdr3_length: 13
cdr3_nt: TGCAGTGCTAGCGGGGGGGCTGGGCAGCCCCAGCATTTT
cdr3_aa: CSASGGAGQPQHF

d_call: TRBD1
j_call: TRBJ2-7
clone_size: few
v_call: TRBV3-1
cdr3_length: 15
cdr3_nt: TGTGCCAGCAGCCAGGGGACAGGGAGTTGGTACGAGCAGTACTTC
cdr3_aa: CASSQGTGSWYEQYF

d_call: TRBD2
j_call: TRBJ2-3
clone_size: NA
v_call: TRBV4-3
cdr3_length: 18
cdr3_nt: TGCGCCAGCAGCCCATATGGGGCTAGCGGGGGGAACACAGATACGCAGTATTTT
cdr3_aa: CASSPYGASGGNTDTQYF

d_call: TRBD2
j_call: TRBJ2-3
clone_size: few
v_call: TRBV7-2
cdr3_length: 15
cdr3_nt: TGTGCCAGCAGCCGCGGACTAGCCGATCTGGATACGCAGTATTTT
cdr3_aa: CASSRGLADLDTQYF

d_call: NA
j_call: TRBJ2-5
clone_size: few
v_call: TRBV29-1
cdr3_length: 11
cdr3_nt: TGCAGCGCCGGGCTGGATGGGACCCAGTACTTC
cdr3_aa: CSAGLDGTQYF

d_call: NA
j_call: TRBJ2-3
clone_size: many
v_call: TRBV4-1
cdr3_length: 13
cdr3_nt: TGCGCCAGCAGTAGGACAGCAACAGATACGCAGTATTTT
cdr3_aa: CASSRTATDTQYF

d_call: TRBD1
j_call: TRBJ1-2
clone_size: few
v_call: TRBV10-3
cdr3_length: 15
cdr3_nt: TGTGCCATCAGTGAGACGCGGACAGGGAACTATGGCTACACCTTC
cdr3_aa: CAISETRTGNYGYTF

d_call: TRBD1
j_call: TRBJ1-2
clone_size: few
v_call: TRBV5-1
cdr3_length: 14
cdr3_nt: TGCGCCAGCAGCAACGCGGGACAGGTCTATGGCTACACCTTC
cdr3_aa: CASSNAGQVYGYTF

d_call: TRBD1
j_call: TRBJ1-2
clone_size: NA
v_call: TRBV10-2
cdr3_length: 14
cdr3_nt: TGCGCCAGCAGTGAGGACAGGGGAAACTATGGCTACACCTTC
cdr3_aa: CASSEDRGNYGYTF

d_call: TRBD1
j_call: TRBJ1-2
clone_size: NA
v_call: TRBV7-2
cdr3_length: 14
cdr3_nt: TGTGCCAGCAGCGGCCCCGGGACAGCTTGGGGCTACACCTTC
cdr3_aa: CASSGPGTAWGYTF

d_call: NA
j_call: TRBJ1-4
clone_size: NA
v_call: TRBV5-1
cdr3_length: 15
cdr3_nt: TGCGCCAGCAGCCCGGGCCCAGGGCCTAATGAAAAACTGTTTTTT
cdr3_aa: CASSPGPGPNEKLFF

d_call: TRBD1
j_call: TRBJ2-3
clone_size: NA
v_call: TRBV20-1
cdr3_length: 14
cdr3_nt: TGCAGTGCTAGGTTAGGACAGGGTGCAGATACGCAGTATTTT
cdr3_aa: CSARLGQGADTQYF

d_call: NA
j_call: TRBJ2-7
clone_size: many
v_call: TRBV18
cdr3_length: 12
cdr3_nt: TGTGCCAGCTCACGCGAATCCTACGAGCAGTACTTC
cdr3_aa: CASSRESYEQYF

d_call: NA
j_call: TRBJ1-1
clone_size: few
v_call: TRBV5-1
cdr3_length: 15
cdr3_nt: TGCGCCAGCAGCTTTATAGGGCGGTTGAACACTGAAGCTTTCTTT
cdr3_aa: CASSFIGRLNTEAFF

d_call: NA
j_call: TRBJ2-7
clone_size: few
v_call: TRBV7-9
cdr3_length: 14
cdr3_nt: TGTGCCAGCAGCTTAACCGGGAGTCCTGGCGGGCAGTACTTC
cdr3_aa: CASSLTGSPGGQYF

d_call: NA
j_call: TRBJ2-5
clone_size: NA
v_call: TRBV3-1
cdr3_length: 12
cdr3_nt: TGTGCCAGCAGCCAAGATCTGGAGACCCAGTACTTC
cdr3_aa: CASSQDLETQYF

d_call: TRBD2
j_call: TRBJ2-5
clone_size: few
v_call: TRBV20-1
cdr3_length: 13
cdr3_nt: TGCAGTGCTTCAGACCTAGCGGTGGAGACCCAGTACTTC
cdr3_aa: CSASDLAVETQYF

d_call: NA
j_call: TRBJ2-7
clone_size: NA
v_call: TRBV29-1
cdr3_length: 12
cdr3_nt: TGCAGCGTCGCTCAGGGTCCCCACGAGCAGTACTTC
cdr3_aa: CSVAQGPHEQYF

d_call: NA
j_call: TRBJ2-1
clone_size: NA
v_call: TRBV12-3/TRBV12-4
cdr3_length: 17
cdr3_nt: TGTGCCAGCATCACCGCCCCCCTAGGGACAAGTAACAATGAGCAGTTCTTC
cdr3_aa: CASITAPLGTSNNEQFF

d_call: NA
j_call: TRBJ2-2
clone_size: few
v_call: TRBV7-2
cdr3_length: 14
cdr3_nt: TGTGCCAGCAGCCTGCTAAGAAACACCGGGGAGCTGTTTTTT
cdr3_aa: CASSLLRNTGELFF

d_call: TRBD1
j_call: TRBJ2-2
clone_size: NA
v_call: TRBV20-1
cdr3_length: 14
cdr3_nt: TGCAGTGCTGTGACCGGGACAGGGACCGGGGAGCTGTTTTTT
cdr3_aa: CSAVTGTGTGELFF

d_call: NA
j_call: TRBJ2-5
clone_size: NA
v_call: TRBV7-3
cdr3_length: 15
cdr3_nt: TGTGCCAGCAGCTTAATGTCGGGGCCCCAAGAGACCCAGTACTTC
cdr3_aa: CASSLMSGPQETQYF

d_call: NA
j_call: TRBJ2-3
clone_size: NA
v_call: TRBV7-9
cdr3_length: 14
cdr3_nt: TGTGCCAGCAGCTCCAGACAGAATACAGATACGCAGTATTTT
cdr3_aa: CASSSRQNTDTQYF